The sequence of this T cell receptor (beta chain) was determined in a study of blood T cell repertoires in COVID-19 (dated by TCRdb to between 2020 and 2021). At the level of the whole study: Samples from collaborators originated in the United States, Italy and Spain and spanned both the acute and convalescent phases of COVID-19. The material from the prospective study consisted of cDNA or gDNA derived from T cells, B-cell-depleted T cells, or PBMCs. Subjects who had been exposed to COVID-19, were actively infected with it, or had recovered from it provided the deeply sampled blood TCRbeta repertoires that made up the dataset. The repertoires were released in a freely available public database intended as a resource for research on the immune response to SARS-CoV-2. The samples were drawn from two sources: the first 160 participants of the ongoing ImmuneRACE study, and 1,254 subjects contributed by 6 global collaborators. A de-identified subject ID, COVID-19 status, age in years and sex were almost always included in the sample metadata. HLA class I and class II types, where available, came from metadata supplied by the sample provider rather than from assay-based typing. The investigation overall reported the following: The amount of clinical and demographic metadata varied by source and participant and was provided uncurated.

CDR1 LNHNV and CDR2 YYDKDF were looked up in the germline V gene (reference sequence). The V end loses 0 bases and the J end loses 8 bases, and a stretch of 10 bases separates them. Spanning cysteine to phenylalanine, the CDR3 consists of 13 amino acids. Of all the DNA, just the CDR3 is kept, 39 bases in frame from base 1. The collaborating institutions used their own protocols to collect whole blood in K2EDTA tubes. For TCRbeta analysis, collaborators shipped samples in one of three forms: frozen whole blood, isolated PBMCs, or DNA extracted from either of those sample types. TCRbeta CDR3 regions were amplified from genomic DNA using the immunoSEQ Assay, a bias-controlled multiplex PCR. The original pipeline was this. The number of nucleated cells in each sample was estimated by amplification of reference gene primers within the assay. To quantify the absolute abundance of each unique TCRbeta CDR3 rearrangement, sequence reads were collapsed and filtered. For each sample, productive Simpson clonality was calculated by taking the square root of Simpson's diversity index across productive rearrangements. The table comes from immuneACCESS by way of TCRdb, which keeps in-frame sequences with V and J called. Part of the clones is missing from these tables; in studies checked, under half for an unresolved V gene and the rest for unknown reasons. The DNA was the basis for D and trimming; V, J and clone size are from that table. The sample table records roughly 180,000 clones; about 88% of these occur just once. The ten largest clones take up approximately 2.1% of the sample.

About this clone: This clone's antigen is unknown. The record has no base qualities; no much larger clone is one base away.

The chain couples TRBV15 to TRBJ1-2; TRBD1 is perhaps the D gene, given 5 matching bases. The clonotype originates from a man aged 65 to 85 with active or convalescent COVID-19. What was sequenced was peripheral blood. The CDR3 protein sequence reads: CATSREGVEGYTF. In nucleotides, the sequence is TGTGCCACCAGCAGAGAAGGGGTTGAAGGCTACACCTTC.